The 2 T cell receptor beta chains below were found in one sample sequenced in a study of PD-1 blockade in classical Hodgkin lymphoma. TCRdb keeps only in-frame clones here, not all; method: immunoSEQ multiplex PCR. Found here are just under 10,000 clones, about 82% of them singletons; the top ten hold approximately 50%. Specified time point: cycle 4 day 1 (C4D1), after less than seven weeks of nivolumab. After autologous stem cell transplantation all patients relapsed, and prior brentuximab vedotin exposure differed between cohorts. This sample comprised peripheral blood mononuclear cells (PBMCs), obtained before the fourth cycle of nivolumab. Receptors were obtained from a human donor with classical Hodgkin lymphoma.

This clone was observed a few times. The chain combines TRBV29-1 with TRBJ2-7; maybe TRBD1 (6 bases). The CDR3 length is 13 residues. The germline CDR1 and CDR2 sequences are SQVTM and ANQGSEA. The V end was cut by 2 bases, the J end by 6 bases, with 14 bases between. The CDR3 loop reads CSVERSGGGEQYF. Written as DNA, the CDR3 is TGCAGCGTTGAACGAAGTGGGGGCGGCGAGCAGTACTTC.

The rearrangement links TRBV7-6 to TRBJ2-5, with D unclear. Germline loops: CDR1 SGHVS, CDR2 FNYEAQ. This CDR3 contains 15 residues. Trimming left V 1 base short and J 5 bases short, with 14 bases between. CDR3 sequence (DNA): TGTGCCAGCAGCTTAGGGTCCGGTGGGATTGAGACCCAGTACTTC. Encoded protein: CASSLGSGGIETQYF.